The rows below give T cell receptor beta chains drawn from one sample of a study of T cell changes during pregnancy in multiple sclerosis. Using immunoSEQ multiplex PCR, the repertoire was profiled, and TCRdb retains in-frame clones only, with some absent. The sample holds 85,000 to 130,000 clones, about 90% seen once. The specimen was peripheral blood, collected before pregnancy. These receptors came from a female donor with multiple sclerosis, enrolled in a pregnancy study. CDR3s include the opening cysteine and the closing phenylalanine or tryptophan. Fields, in order: D gene, CDR3 length, J gene, clone size, V gene, CDR3 protein, CDR3 DNA. A D gene is named only where the DNA matches it firmly. Some rows mark clone size as missing; the rest say once, few, many or name a class of expanded clone.

>NA|15|TRBJ2-5|NA|TRBV19
CASSKTSFGQETQYF
TGTGCCAGTAGCAAGACTAGTTTTGGGCAAGAGACCCAGTACTTC
>NA|15|TRBJ2-1|NA|TRBV7-2
CASSLGQGRYNEQFF
TGTGCCAGCAGCTTAGGGCAGGGGCGATACAATGAGCAGTTCTTC
>NA|13|TRBJ1-2|NA|TRBV18
CASSPPTDYGYTF
TGTGCCAGCTCACCACCCACAGACTATGGCTACACCTTC
>TRBD1|16|TRBJ1-1|NA|TRBV10-3
CAIRSGGSGLNTEAFF
TGTGCCATCAGGTCAGGGGGCAGCGGGTTGAACACTGAAGCTTTCTTT
>TRBD1|13|TRBJ2-7|NA|TRBV25-1
CAIGTGTMDEQYF
TGTGCCATTGGGACAGGAACTATGGACGAGCAGTACTTC
>NA|18|TRBJ2-4|NA|TRBV10-3
CAISKTSSVGGVENIQYF
TGTGCCATCAGCAAAACCTCTAGCGTCGGTGGGGTCGAAAACATTCAGTACTTC
>NA|15|TRBJ1-5|NA|TRBV16
CASSRQGLSNQPQHF
TGTGCCAGCAGCCGGCAGGGGTTGAGCAATCAGCCCCAGCATTTT
>TRBD1|14|TRBJ2-5|NA|TRBV5-1
CASTDRTEGETQYF
TGCGCCAGCACGGACAGGACCGAGGGAGAGACCCAGTACTTC
>NA|17|TRBJ2-7|NA|TRBV5-1
CASRFSGGLRYTYEQYF
TGCGCCAGCAGGTTTTCTGGGGGACTCCGATACACCTACGAGCAGTACTTC
>TRBD2|18|TRBJ2-3|NA|TRBV9
CASSTPSGGYSSTDTQYF
TGTGCCAGCAGCACCCCTAGCGGGGGTTACTCTAGCACAGATACGCAGTATTTT
>TRBD1|15|TRBJ2-5|few|TRBV13
CASSLRWDSQETQYF
TGTGCCAGCAGCTTAAGGTGGGACAGCCAAGAGACCCAGTACTTC
>NA|17|TRBJ2-6|NA|TRBV27
CASSNLDSNSGANVLTF
TGTGCCAGCAGCAACCTGGACAGCAACTCTGGGGCCAACGTCCTGACTTTC
>TRBD1|14|TRBJ1-1|NA|TRBV6-5
CASSYFTGVTEAFF
TGTGCCAGCAGTTACTTCACAGGGGTGACTGAAGCTTTCTTT
>TRBD2|15|TRBJ2-5|NA|TRBV12-5
CASGLPGLAGGTQYF
TGTGCTAGTGGTTTGCCCGGACTAGCGGGAGGGACCCAGTACTTC
>NA|13|TRBJ1-2|few|TRBV7-9
CASSLQAQYGYTF
TGTGCCAGCAGCTTACAGGCCCAGTATGGCTACACCTTC
>TRBD2|16|TRBJ2-5|NA|TRBV9
CASSVASGSRSETQYF
TGTGCCAGCAGCGTAGCAAGCGGGAGCCGTTCAGAGACCCAGTACTTC
>NA|16|TRBJ1-6|NA|TRBV2
CASRSVGGSYNSPLHF
TGTGCCAGCAGATCGGTCGGGGGCTCCTATAATTCACCCCTCCACTTT
>NA|15|TRBJ1-4|NA|TRBV12-5
CASGLDLGRDEKLFF
TGTGCTAGTGGTTTGGACCTGGGCAGAGATGAAAAACTGTTTTTT
>TRBD1|16|TRBJ1-2|NA|TRBV5-4
CASSLDWTGANYGYTF
TGTGCCAGCAGCTTGGATTGGACAGGGGCTAACTATGGCTACACCTTC
>TRBD2|18|TRBJ2-1|NA|TRBV5-1
CASSWGLAGAPNYNEQFF
TGCGCCAGCAGCTGGGGACTAGCGGGAGCCCCTAACTACAATGAGCAGTTCTTC
>NA|14|TRBJ2-6|NA|TRBV29-1
CSVPILGAANVLTF
TGCAGCGTTCCCATTTTGGGGGCGGCCAACGTCCTGACTTTC
>TRBD2|18|TRBJ2-7|NA|TRBV27
CASSLSQGDMLGGSEQYF
TGTGCCAGCAGTTTATCCCAGGGCGACATGTTGGGGGGGTCCGAGCAGTACTTC
>NA|16|TRBJ2-2|NA|TRBV10-3
CATSNEGSTLTGELFF
TGTGCCACCTCCAATGAGGGAAGCACCCTGACCGGGGAGCTGTTTTTT
>TRBD1|23|TRBJ1-1|few|TRBV23-1
CASSQSPPKSGIRQGITGTEAFF
TGCGCCAGCAGTCAATCGCCCCCCAAATCCGGGATAAGACAGGGGATTACAGGGACTGAAGCTTTCTTT
>TRBD1|16|TRBJ2-3|NA|TRBV9
CASSVVLDRVPDTQYF
TGTGCCAGCAGCGTAGTATTGGACAGGGTCCCCGATACGCAGTATTTT
>TRBD1|15|TRBJ1-3|NA|TRBV15
CATSRDRGPGNTIYF
TGTGCCACCAGCAGGGACAGGGGGCCTGGAAACACCATATATTTT
>TRBD1|16|TRBJ1-6|NA|TRBV7-9
CASRETGIYYNSPLHF
TGTGCCAGTAGAGAGACAGGGATATACTATAATTCACCCCTCCACTTT
>NA|13|TRBJ2-7|NA|TRBV9
CASSPRVTYEQYF
TGTGCCAGCAGCCCCCGGGTTACCTACGAGCAGTACTTC
>TRBD1|13|TRBJ1-2|NA|TRBV6-5
CASSYSTGRGYTF
TGTGCCAGCAGTTACTCGACAGGGCGAGGCTACACCTTC
>NA|15|TRBJ2-7|NA|TRBV5-6
CASSPRGRRLYEQYF
TGTGCCAGCAGCCCAAGGGGTAGGAGACTTTACGAGCAGTACTTC
>NA|18|TRBJ1-1|NA|TRBV4-1
CASSQDNVIADGNTEAFF
TGCGCCAGCAGCCAAGATAACGTAATAGCGGACGGGAACACTGAAGCTTTCTTT
>NA|14|TRBJ2-7|NA|TRBV29-1
CSVLVRGSSYEQYF
TGCAGCGTGTTAGTCAGGGGCAGCTCCTACGAGCAGTACTTC
>TRBD2|14|TRBJ2-1|NA|TRBV5-1
CASSPLAVNNEQFF
TGCGCCAGCTCTCCGCTAGCGGTGAACAATGAGCAGTTCTTC
>NA|17|TRBJ2-1|NA|TRBV9
CASSVLEQGTRYNEQFF
TGTGCCAGCAGCGTTCTAGAACAGGGTACGAGATACAATGAGCAGTTCTTC
>NA|16|TRBJ2-3|NA|TRBV7-3
CASSQMTGARTDTQYF
TGTGCCAGCAGCCAGATGACAGGAGCTCGCACAGATACGCAGTATTTT
>TRBD2|19|TRBJ2-7|NA|TRBV2
CASSELGLAGEYSSYEQYF
TGTGCCAGCAGTGAACTTGGACTAGCGGGGGAATATAGCTCCTACGAGCAGTACTTC
>TRBD1|15|TRBJ1-1|NA|TRBV7-2
CASSFRTGGLTEAFF
TGTGCCAGCAGCTTCCGGACAGGGGGCCTCACTGAAGCTTTCTTT
>TRBD1|17|TRBJ2-4|NA|TRBV11-3
CASSLGTGGPVKNIQYF
TGTGCCAGCAGCTTAGGGACAGGGGGACCAGTCAAAAACATTCAGTACTTC
>NA|13|TRBJ2-7|NA|TRBV19
CASNDRGSYEQYF
TGTGCCAGTAATGACAGAGGCTCCTACGAGCAGTACTTC
>TRBD1|14|TRBJ1-4|NA|TRBV15
CATSSIRGLEKLFF
TGTGCCACCAGCAGTATTAGGGGGCTAGAAAAACTGTTTTTT
>TRBD2|17|TRBJ2-3|NA|TRBV6-4
CASSDSFLAGLTDTQYF
TGTGCCAGCAGTGACTCGTTTTTAGCGGGCCTCACAGATACGCAGTATTTT
>TRBD2|16|TRBJ2-7|NA|TRBV2
CASSEGGLAGPYEQYF
TGTGCCAGCAGTGAAGGTGGACTAGCGGGCCCCTACGAGCAGTACTTC
>NA|15|TRBJ2-1|NA|TRBV7-3
CASSFSPQAGNEQFF
TGTGCCAGCAGCTTTTCCCCCCAGGCCGGCAATGAGCAGTTCTTC
>TRBD2|13|TRBJ2-1|NA|TRBV2
CASRLAGDNEQFF
TGTGCCAGCAGACTAGCGGGAGACAATGAGCAGTTCTTC
>NA|15|TRBJ2-1|once|TRBV11-2
CASSPREDVYNEQFF
TGTGCCAGCAGCCCCCGGGAAGACGTCTACAATGAGCAGTTCTTC
>TRBD1|15|TRBJ1-4|NA|TRBV9
CASSVGGTGMEKLFF
TGTGCCAGCAGCGTAGGAGGGACAGGCATGGAAAAACTGTTTTTT